This T cell receptor (beta chain) was sequenced during a study of shared T cell receptors in the human thymus. Profiled with immunoSEQ multiplex PCR; TCRdb holds only in-frame clones, not every one. Of 720,000 or so clones in the sample, 70% to 90% are singletons; the top ten hold 0.0095% to 0.013%. This clone has just one count. V dropped 5 bases and J dropped 3; count of bases not matched to a gene: 16. The CDR3 is made up of 19 amino acids. CDR1 and CDR2 from the germline V gene are SGHVS and FNYEAQ. These data are also associated with another study on human thymus T cells. This second study says: Infants, healthy and Finnish, who were having corrective surgery for congenital heart defects served as donors. Thymus specimens were resections from corrective heart surgery. Thymic and blood repertoires showed apparently biased V and J gene usage. Unrelated people showed highly overlapping thymic repertoires, related research reported.

This receptor was obtained from a girl less than two years old with a congenital heart defect. The gene calls are TRBV7-6 and TRBJ1-6, with 7 bases identical to TRBD1. Sequencing was performed on thymocytes. The CDR3 DNA reads as TGTGCCAGCAGCCCGAAGCCTCTGACAGGGACGGACTATAATTCACCCCTCCACTTT. Protein: CASSPKPLTGTDYNSPLHF.